The 28 T cell receptor beta chains below come from one sample, sequenced in a study of blood T cell repertoires in COVID-19. Here immunoSEQ multiplex PCR was the method, and the copy in TCRdb shows in-frame clones only, minus some. The table includes 300,000 to 400,000 clones, 90% detected once. The sequenced sample was peripheral blood. The receptors were sampled from a woman aged 30 to 39 with COVID-19, enrolled during active disease.

The rearrangement links TRBV7-3 to TRBJ2-2, with 16 bases lining up with TRBD2. Germline V gene sequence: CDR1 SGHTA, CDR2 FQGTGA. This CDR3 has 18 amino acids. The V gene end was trimmed by 4 bases and the J gene end by 3 bases; junction bases not matched to a gene: 5. CDR3 bases: TGTGCCAGCAGCTCCATCGGGACTAGCGGGAGGGACACCGGGGAGCTGTTTTTT. Translation gives CASSSIGTSGRDTGELFF.

The chain has TRBV3-1 (or the pseudogene TRBV3-2) and TRBJ2-2; possibly TRBD1 for D (6 bases). Germline V lookup: CDR1 LGHDT, CDR2 YNNKEL (reference sequence). Trimming removed 4 bases at V and 1 base at J, with 10 bases between. CDR3 length equals 15 residues. CDR3 nucleotide sequence: TGTGCCAGCAGCCGCAAAGGGGGGAACACCGGGGAGCTGTTTTTT. Translated, it gives CASSRKGGNTGELFF.

V usage is TRBV18 and J usage is TRBJ2-5; D might be TRBD1 (6 bases). Trimming removed 3 bases at V and 1 base at J, with 9 bases between. CDR1 is KGHSH and CDR2 is LQKENI in the germline V gene. The CDR3 contains 14 residues. The CDR3 spells CASSPGTFQETQYF. The CDR3 nucleotides are TGTGCCAGCTCACCGGGGACATTCCAAGAGACCCAGTACTTC.

The gene calls are TRBV11-2 and TRBJ2-6, with a tentative D call TRBD1 (5 bases). There are 16 residues in the CDR3. Looked up from germline, CDR1 is SGHAT and CDR2 is FQNNGV. V gave up 5 bases and J gave up 0 bases, with 11 bases separating them. The CDR3 loop reads CASSQGSVSGANVLTF. CDR3 in DNA: TGTGCCAGCAGCCAGGGATCCGTCTCTGGGGCCAACGTCCTGACTTTC.

The chain uses TRBV5-1 and TRBJ2-1; 12 positions agree with TRBD2. This CDR3 spans 16 amino acids. V dropped 5 bases and J dropped 0; count of bases not matched to a gene: 3. The germline V gene encodes CDR1 SGHRS and CDR2 YFSETQ. CDR3 bases: TGCGCCAGCAGGACGGGACTAGCGGGCTCCTACAATGAGCAGTTCTTC. As protein: CASRTGLAGSYNEQFF.

This clone has only one observation. The chain has TRBV11-3 and TRBJ1-2; 9 bases align to TRBD1. Trimming took 0 bases from V and 8 from J; bases not matched to a gene: 16. The germline CDR1 and CDR2 sequences are SGHNT and YENEEA. The CDR3 has 18 residues. The CDR3 bases are TGTGCCAGCAGCTTAGATCCCGGGACAGGGAAAGTTTTGGTGGGCTACACCTTC. Translating gives CASSLDPGTGKVLVGYTF.

The CDR3 DNA sequence: TGCGCCAGCAGCCTCACTTACCAGGGATTCCCCGGGGAGCTGTTTTTT. Encoded protein: CASSLTYQGFPGELFF. V is TRBV4-1 and J is TRBJ2-2; D perhaps matches TRBD1 (5 bases). Between the trimmed V and J ends, which lost 4 bases and 6 bases, there was a span of 18 bases. CDR1 and CDR2 (germline): MGHRA, YSYEKL. The CDR3 runs 16 residues.

DNA for the CDR3: TGTGCCAGCAGTTTAGGAGGCGACAATCAGCCCCAGCATTTT. It yields the protein CASSLGGDNQPQHF. The J gene is TRBJ1-5, the V gene TRBV27, with D unresolved. Germline CDR1 and CDR2: MNHEY and SMNVEV (reference sequence). This CDR3 has 14 amino acids. With 2 bases removed from V and 3 bases from J, the gap between germline ends came to 8 bases.

The chain couples TRBV27 to TRBJ2-4; no definite D call. From germline, CDR1 is MNHEY and CDR2 SMNVEV (reference sequence). The CDR3 extends over 14 amino acids. Trimming pared 8 bases from V and 0 bases from J, leaving 11 bases between. CDR3: CASSERLAKNIQYF. DNA of the CDR3: TGTGCCAGCTCCGAGAGACTAGCCAAAAACATTCAGTACTTC.

This chain joins TRBV2 and TRBJ2-7, with TRBD1 identical over 7 bases. The CDR3 consists of 12 residues. Germline CDR1 and CDR2: SNHLY and FYNNEI. The V and J ends lost 6 bases and 5 bases, in that order; junction bases with no gene match: 4. The CDR3 loop reads CASRTTGNEQYF. For the CDR3, the DNA is TGTGCCAGCAGGACGACAGGGAACGAGCAGTACTTC.

The chain recombines TRBV10-1 with TRBJ2-1; maybe TRBD1 (5 bases). This CDR3 comprises 12 residues. Germline CDR1 is WNHNN and CDR2 is SYGVQD (reference sequence). Trimming shortened V by 3 bases and J by 13 bases, and 13 bases separated the two germline ends. Here the CDR3 DNA reads TGCGCCAGCAGTGAACCCGGACAAAGACAGTTCTTC. Translating it yields CASSEPGQRQFF.

The gene calls are TRBV19 and TRBJ1-6, with a tentative D call TRBD1 (6 bases). From germline, CDR1 is LNHDA and CDR2 SQIVND (reference sequence). This CDR3 region has 14 residues. Trimming removed 4 bases at V and 5 bases at J, with 9 bases between. The CDR3 bases are TGTGCCAGTAGTAGGACAGTTAATAATTCACCCCTCCACTTT. Protein product: CASSRTVNNSPLHF.

The chain combines TRBV7-9 with TRBJ2-7, with D possibly TRBD2 on 6 matching bases. Per the germline V gene, CDR1 is SEHNR and CDR2 is FQNEAQ (reference sequence). The CDR3 covers 15 residues. V was cut by 2 bases and J by 2 bases, with 13 bases left in between. CDR3: CASSLRSGSAYEQYF. The CDR3 nucleotides read TGTGCCAGCAGCTTAAGGAGCGGGTCCGCCTACGAGCAGTACTTC.

The chain employs TRBV28 and TRBJ1-2, with TRBD1 as a possible D gene (5 bases). The CDR3 has 15 residues. V lost 3 bases and J 4 bases, leaving 15 bases between the germline ends. Germline CDR1 is MDHEN and CDR2 is SYDVKM. The CDR3 is CASSFQGRNFYGYTF. The CDR3 bases are TGTGCCAGCAGTTTCCAGGGTCGGAATTTCTATGGCTACACCTTC.

The chain combines TRBV2 with TRBJ1-4, with D perhaps matching TRBD1 (5 bases). Germline values: CDR1 SNHLY, CDR2 FYNNEI. The V gene lost 3 bases and the J gene lost 8 bases, with 10 bases spanning the gap. This CDR3 has 13 amino acids. The CDR3: CASSDGTDEKLFF. In nucleotides, the CDR3 is TGTGCCAGCAGTGACGGGACTGACGAAAAACTGTTTTTT.

The chain uses TRBV2 and TRBJ2-7, with TRBD1 identical over 9 bases. This CDR3 has 14 amino acids. Germline loops: CDR1 SNHLY, CDR2 FYNNEI. V was clipped by 6 bases and J by 4 bases; unmatched bases: 7. In nucleotides, the CDR3 is TGTGCCAGCAGCCTACAGGGGGCGCGATACGAGCAGTACTTC. It yields the protein CASSLQGARYEQYF.

The gene calls are TRBV19 and TRBJ2-7; 13 positions agree with TRBD2. The length of the CDR3 is 15 residues. Germline values: CDR1 LNHDA, CDR2 SQIVND (reference sequence). J gave up 2 bases and V 5 bases, and 3 bases lay outside the gene matches. CDR3 nucleotides: TGTGCCAGTAGTGGGACTAGCGGGAACCCCTACGAGCAGTACTTC. Its protein is CASSGTSGNPYEQYF.

The genes are TRBV6-1 and TRBJ1-2, with 7 bases fitting TRBD1. V lost 3 bases and J lost 2; bases outside the gene matches: 6. The germline V gene has CDR1 MNHNS and CDR2 SASEGT. The CDR3 runs to 15 residues. The CDR3 is CASSDRPGQNYGYTF. In DNA, the CDR3 is TGTGCCAGCAGTGACCGACCGGGACAGAACTATGGCTACACCTTC.

V is TRBV19 and J is TRBJ2-1, with D maybe TRBD1 (5 bases). CDR1 and CDR2 from the germline V gene are LNHDA and SQIVND (reference sequence). CDR3 length: 15 amino acids. The V gene lost 3 bases and the J gene lost 2 bases, with 11 bases spanning the gap. The CDR3 here is CASSIIDSPYNEQFF. The CDR3 coding sequence is TGTGCCAGTAGTATTATTGACAGCCCCTACAATGAGCAGTTCTTC.

The chain couples TRBV6-1 to TRBJ1-5, with D hard to call. This CDR3 contains 15 residues. The germline V and J ends were trimmed by 1 base and 7 bases, with 14 bases remaining between them. CDR1 and CDR2 from the germline V gene are MNHNS and SASEGT. CDR3 residues: CASSEGSPNGQPQHF. The CDR3 DNA reads TGTGCCAGCAGTGAAGGGAGCCCGAACGGGCAGCCCCAGCATTTT.

The V and J genes are TRBV10-2 and TRBJ1-1; no reliable D call. V lost 8 bases and J 1 base, leaving 5 bases between the germline ends. Germline V CDR1 and CDR2: WSHSY, SAAADI. The CDR3 runs to 11 residues. CDR3 sequence (DNA): TGCGCCAGCCGAGAGAACACTGAAGCTTTCTTT. Protein sequence: CASRENTEAFF.

This rearrangement joins TRBV6-5 to TRBJ1-1; 9 nucleotides line up with TRBD1. CDR3 size: 14 residues. Losses at the gene ends were 6 bases for V and 1 base for J; bases not matched to a gene: 3. Germline CDR1 is MNHEY and CDR2 is SVGAGI. The CDR3 loop reads CASRTDRGNTEAFF. The DNA for the CDR3 is TGTGCCAGCAGAACGGACAGGGGGAACACTGAAGCTTTCTTT.

The chain has TRBV9 and TRBJ2-7, with D perhaps matching TRBD2 (5 bases). Trimming pared 2 bases from V and 7 bases from J, leaving 13 bases between. This CDR3 is built from 13 residues. Germline CDR1 reads SGDLS; CDR2 reads YYNGEE. CDR3 amino acids: CASSVRRQGEQYF. The CDR3 DNA reads TGTGCCAGCAGCGTTCGGAGGCAAGGGGAGCAGTACTTC. Using reference TRBV9 and TRBJ2-7 for the parts outside the CDR3, the full variable domain is DSGVTQTPKHLITATGQRVTLRCSPRSGDLSVYWYQQSLDQGLQFLIQYYNGEERAKGNILERFSAQQFPDLHSELNLSSLELGDSALYFCASSVRRQGEQYFGPGTRLTVT.

This chain links TRBV5-4 with TRBJ1-2; D is perhaps TRBD1 (5 bases). The CDR3 runs to 13 residues. Trimming stripped 0 bases from V and 4 bases from J, with 7 bases between. Germline values: CDR1 SGHNT, CDR2 YYREEE (reference sequence). The CDR3 region is CASSLDGGYGYTF. The CDR3 region has the DNA TGTGCCAGCAGCTTGGACGGGGGCTATGGCTACACCTTC.

CDR3 sequence (DNA): TGTGCCAGCAGCTTAGGGGCTAGCGGGAGGGCGAGAGAGACCCAGTACTTC. It yields the protein CASSLGASGRARETQYF. This chain links TRBV7-2 with TRBJ2-5; 12 bases are shared with TRBD2. Germline values: CDR1 SGHTA, CDR2 FQGNSA. This CDR3 spans 17 amino acids. The V gene end was trimmed by 1 base and the J gene end by 4 bases; junction bases not matched to a gene: 7.

The chain recombines TRBV2 with TRBJ1-4, with no clear D. CDR3 size: 14 residues. V was pared by 6 bases and J by 8 bases, with 16 bases between. Germline loops: CDR1 SNHLY, CDR2 FYNNEI. CDR3 amino acids: CASSRGPREEKLFF. DNA for the CDR3: TGTGCCAGCAGCCGAGGCCCCCGCGAGGAAAAACTGTTTTTT.

The V call is TRBV3-1 (or the pseudogene TRBV3-2), the J call TRBJ2-5; 12 bases are shared with TRBD2. Germline V lookup: CDR1 LGHDT, CDR2 YNNKEL (reference sequence). The CDR3 spans 18 residues. V was clipped by 0 bases and J by 5 bases; unmatched bases: 10. The DNA for the CDR3 is TGTGCCAGCAGCCAAGACAGACTAGCGGGAGCAGCGGGGGAGACCCAGTACTTC. This codes for CASSQDRLAGAAGETQYF.

J is TRBJ1-6 and V is TRBV20-1; no firm D call. CDR1 DFQATT and CDR2 SNEGSKA come from the germline V gene (reference sequence). Trimming removed 3 bases at V and 6 bases at J, with 6 bases between. The CDR3 extends over 12 amino acids. The CDR3 bases are TGCAGTGCTAGTTCCCTTAATTCACCCCTCCACTTT. Its translation is CSASSLNSPLHF.